The 23 T cell receptor beta chains listed next were all sequenced from one sample in a study of cytomegalovirus exposure and HLA in healthy donors. A multiplex PCR was run with 60 Vbeta primers and 13 Jbeta primers. This table comes from immunoSEQ multiplex PCR, and its TCRdb copy is limited to in-frame clones, with some not included. This table has 100,000 to 130,000 clones, over 65% appearing once. The source material was PBMCs. Receptor source: a woman in her forties in good health and CMV-seropositive.

The gene calls are TRBV5-8 and TRBJ2-1, with D maybe TRBD2 (6 bases). Trimming stripped 4 bases from V and 5 bases from J, with 16 bases between. Germline-derived CDR1 and CDR2 are SGHTS and YDEGEE. The CDR3 is 15 residues long. The CDR3 coding sequence is TGTGCCAGCAGCCCGGCGGCAGGGACTCACAATGAGCAGTTCTTC. Encoded protein: CASSPAAGTHNEQFF.

V and J are TRBV7-2 and TRBJ1-1, with unresolved D. V dropped 5 bases and J dropped 8 bases, with 12 bases sitting between them. This CDR3 has 12 amino acids. Per the germline V gene, CDR1 is SGHTA and CDR2 is FQGNSA. The CDR3 bases are TGTGCCAGCAGCCCGTACGGACTAGAAGCTTTCTTT. Translation gives CASSPYGLEAFF.

The chain couples TRBV6-5 to TRBJ2-2; a possible D gene is TRBD1 (5 bases). Germline assignment: CDR1 MNHEY and CDR2 SVGAGI. The germline V and J ends were trimmed by 5 bases and 6 bases, with 7 bases remaining between them. The length of the CDR3 is 12 residues. The CDR3 DNA is TGTGCCAGCAGTGACAGAGCCGGGGAGCTGTTTTTT. It yields the protein CASSDRAGELFF.

This clone was recorded only once. This chain links TRBV10-3 with TRBJ1-5, with D perhaps TRBD1 (6 bases). Trimming took 2 bases from V and 4 from J, leaving 9 bases between them. The CDR3 is 14 amino acids. Germline V gene sequence: CDR1 ENHRY, CDR2 SYGVKD. The CDR3 bases are TGTGCCATCAGTGAGATACAGGGTAATCAGCCCCAGCATTTT. This encodes CAISEIQGNQPQHF.

The genes are TRBV7-2 and TRBJ1-4, with a weak D call TRBD1 (6 bases). Per germline, CDR1 SGHTA and CDR2 FQGNSA. V gave up 5 bases and J gave up 8 bases, with 21 bases separating them. The CDR3 extends over 16 amino acids. CDR3 coding DNA: TGTGCCAGCAGCCTCCTGGAACAGGGTTTGGCGGAAAAACTGTTTTTT. It codes for CASSLLEQGLAEKLFF.

The chain carries TRBV16 and TRBJ1-1; tentative D call: TRBD1 (5 bases). Germline V gives CDR1 KGHSY, CDR2 FQNENV. The CDR3 consists of 12 residues. V lost 4 bases to trimming and J lost 4 bases, with 7 bases between them. CDR3 DNA: TGTGCCAGCAGCCGGGGGGGCACTGAAGCTTTCTTT. It codes for CASSRGGTEAFF.

The chain couples TRBV9 to TRBJ2-1; D is perhaps TRBD2 (7 bases). Germline-derived CDR1 and CDR2 are SGDLS and YYNGEE. This CDR3 region has 16 residues. With 4 bases removed from V and 7 bases from J, the gap between germline ends came to 21 bases. CDR3 coding DNA: TGTGCCAGCAGCCCAAGGGGAGGGGGTCTTGTGAATGAGCAGTTCTTC. Protein sequence: CASSPRGGGLVNEQFF.

The CDR3 sequence: CSVATQRDTEAFF. The CDR3 DNA sequence: TGCAGCGTTGCAACCCAGAGGGACACTGAAGCTTTCTTT. V usage is TRBV29-1 and J usage is TRBJ1-1; no reliable D call. CDR1 and CDR2 from the germline V gene are SQVTM and ANQGSEA. Trimming stripped 4 bases from V and 3 bases from J, with 12 bases between. The CDR3 is made up of 13 amino acids.

The chain couples TRBV5-8 to TRBJ2-2, with a weak D call TRBD1 (6 bases). The CDR3 loop spans 15 amino acids. The V gene's germline CDR1 is SGHTS and CDR2 YDEGEE. Deletions cut 2 bases from V and 3 bases from J, with 11 bases between. The CDR3 loop reads CASSFSDSHTGELFF. In DNA form, the CDR3 reads TGTGCCAGCAGCTTCTCGGACAGCCACACCGGGGAGCTGTTTTTT.

This chain uses TRBV5-1 with TRBJ2-2, with 10 bases that match TRBD1. This CDR3 spans 14 amino acids. V lost 5 bases and J lost 7; bases outside the gene matches: 5. The germline gives CDR1 SGHRS, CDR2 YFSETQ. CDR3 loop: CASRRQGASGELFF. The CDR3 nucleotides read TGCGCCAGCAGGAGACAGGGGGCGAGCGGGGAGCTGTTTTTT.

This clone occurred a few times. The chain recombines TRBV19 with TRBJ1-1, with no clear D. The V gene lost 6 bases and the J gene lost 0 bases, with 8 bases spanning the gap. This CDR3 region has 13 residues. Per the germline V gene, CDR1 is LNHDA and CDR2 is SQIVND (reference sequence). The CDR3 DNA reads as TGTGCCAGTAGAGACACGTTGAACACTGAAGCTTTCTTT. It yields the protein CASRDTLNTEAFF.

The chain couples TRBV4-2 to TRBJ1-6, with TRBD1 matching 10 bases. Unmatched junction bases numbered 4, after V lost 4 bases and J lost 7 bases. The CDR3 length is 15 residues. Germline V CDR1 and CDR2: LGHNA, YNFKEQ. The CDR3 nucleotides are TGTGCCAGCAGCCGCGGGACAGGGGAAAATTCACCCCTCCACTTT. It translates to CASSRGTGENSPLHF.

The rearrangement uses TRBV5-4 and TRBJ2-5; 9 bases align to TRBD1. The V gene end was trimmed by 2 bases and the J gene end by 5 bases; junction bases not matched to a gene: 4. The CDR3 is 14 amino acids. CDR1 and CDR2 (germline): SGHNT, YYREEE (reference sequence). The CDR3 loop reads CASSFTGGDETQYF. The CDR3 coding sequence is TGTGCCAGCAGCTTTACAGGGGGCGACGAGACCCAGTACTTC.

Comments on this clone: Other DNA sequences within the sample encode an identical CDR3. The rearrangement uses TRBV29-1 and TRBJ1-6; 7 nucleotides match TRBD1. Trimming took 7 bases from V and 7 from J; bases not matched to a gene: 10. From germline, CDR1 is SQVTM and CDR2 ANQGSEA. This CDR3 region has 14 residues. The CDR3: CSATTGLGNSPLHF. The CDR3 nucleotides read TGCAGCGCCACGACAGGGCTTGGAAATTCACCCCTCCACTTT.

The rearrangement links TRBV19 to TRBJ2-4, with no clear D. The CDR3 is made up of 16 amino acids. Trimming pared 1 base from V and 0 bases from J, leaving 10 bases between. Germline loops: CDR1 LNHDA, CDR2 SQIVND (reference sequence). For the CDR3, the DNA is TGTGCCAGTAGTATAGGACACCTTCTAGCCAAAAACATTCAGTACTTC. Amino acids: CASSIGHLLAKNIQYF.

The V gene is TRBV19, the J gene TRBJ1-1; TRBD1 matches at 8 bases. The CDR3 is 14 amino acids. Germline CDR1 reads LNHDA; CDR2 reads SQIVND (reference sequence). V was clipped by 5 bases and J by 4 bases; unmatched bases: 6. CDR3 sequence: CASSPPDRATEAFF. CDR3 DNA sequence: TGTGCCAGTAGTCCCCCGGACAGGGCCACTGAAGCTTTCTTT.

The V gene is TRBV2, the J gene TRBJ2-2; D possibly corresponds to TRBD1 (5 bases). Deletions cut 3 bases from V and 7 bases from J, with 9 bases between. Germline V gives CDR1 SNHLY, CDR2 FYNNEI. The CDR3 consists of 13 residues. CDR3 loop: CASSESGNGELFF. The DNA of the CDR3 is TGTGCCAGCAGTGAGTCAGGGAACGGGGAGCTGTTTTTT. The variable domain in full, completed from reference TRBV2 and TRBJ2-2, reads EPEVTQTPSHQVTQMGQEVILRCVPISNHLYFYWYRQILGQKVEFLVSFYNNEISEKSEIFDDQFSVERPDGSNFTLKIRSTKLEDSAMYFCASSESGNGELFFGEGSRLTVL.

This clone was detected only a few times. This sequence joins TRBV19 and TRBJ1-5, with 8 bases lining up with TRBD1. J lost 6 bases, V lost 7 bases, and 14 bases had no gene match. The CDR3 sequence is 16 residues long. Looked up from germline, CDR1 is LNHDA and CDR2 is SQIVND (reference sequence). CDR3 loop: CASMLGQGASSQPQHF. CDR3 nucleotides: TGTGCCAGTATGTTGGGGCAGGGGGCATCCAGTCAGCCCCAGCATTTT. Supplemented by reference TRBV19 and TRBJ1-5, the full variable domain reads DGGITQSPKYLFRKEGQNVTLSCEQNLNHDAMYWYRQDPGQGLRLIYYSQIVNDFQKGDIAEGYSVSREKKESFPLTVTSAQKNPTAFYLCASMLGQGASSQPQHFGDGTRLSIL.

This clone was seen more than once but under ten times. J is TRBJ2-3 and V is TRBV5-1, with D perhaps matching TRBD2 (5 bases). Germline CDR1 and CDR2: SGHRS and YFSETQ. Trimming left V 3 bases short and J 3 bases short, with 8 bases between. The CDR3 contains 13 residues. The CDR3 region is CASSWTGTDTQYF. In nucleotides, the CDR3 is TGCGCCAGCAGCTGGACGGGAACAGATACGCAGTATTTT.

In DNA, the CDR3 is TGTGCCAGCAGTGAAGCGAGTAGCCGCAATGAGCAGTTCTTC. This encodes CASSEASSRNEQFF. This chain uses TRBV2 with TRBJ2-1; D not resolved. This CDR3 spans 14 amino acids. V was clipped by 0 bases and J by 6 bases, with 9 bases between them. Germline CDR1 is SNHLY and CDR2 is FYNNEI.

The V call is TRBV5-4, the J call TRBJ1-1, with 8 bases identical to TRBD1. The CDR3 totals 14 residues. V shed 4 bases and J 5 bases; nucleotides not matched to a gene: 7. Germline V gene lookup returns CDR1 SGHNT and CDR2 YYREEE (reference sequence). CDR3 bases: TGTGCCAGCAGCCCCGACAGGGGACGGACTGAAGCTTTCTTT. Amino acid sequence: CASSPDRGRTEAFF.

The chain links TRBV2 to TRBJ1-1; 8 nucleotides align to TRBD1. The ends lost 4 bases at V and 5 bases at J; junction bases unmatched: 9. The CDR3 extends over 15 amino acids. Per the germline V gene, CDR1 is SNHLY and CDR2 is FYNNEI. The CDR3 spells CASSARTGKGTEAFF. In nucleotides, the CDR3 is TGTGCCAGCAGTGCCCGGACAGGGAAGGGGACTGAAGCTTTCTTT.

In DNA form, the CDR3 reads TGTGCCAGCAGTGAATTTAGGACTAGCGGTACAGATACGCAGTATTTT. This sequence encodes CASSEFRTSGTDTQYF. The chain combines TRBV2 with TRBJ2-3, with 10 bases that match TRBD2. The CDR3 is 16 residues long. CDR1 is SNHLY, CDR2 FYNNEI, per germline. Unmatched junction bases numbered 5, after V lost 2 bases and J lost 3 bases. The full variable domain, in which reference TRBV2 and TRBJ2-3 provide the parts outside the CDR3, is EPEVTQTPSHQVTQMGQEVILRCVPISNHLYFYWYRQILGQKVEFLVSFYNNEISEKSEIFDDQFSVERPDGSNFTLKIRSTKLEDSAMYFCASSEFRTSGTDTQYFGPGTRLTVL.